This is a list of T cell receptor beta chains from one sample in a study of blood T cells in healthy people across ages. Each CDR3 protein is one row after TCRdb ran MiXCR on the 5' RACE reads. The sample lists about 900,000 distinct CDR3 sequences; around 46% were seen once. Material: blood. These receptors were taken from a man aged 25-45 years in good health. Each CDR3 is given with its conserved first and last residue. Fields, in order: CDR3 DNA, CDR3 protein, CDR3 length, clone size, J gene, D gene, V gene. A D gene is named only where the DNA matches it firmly. Clone size is given for some rows only: seen once, a few or many times, or a class if the clone is expanded.

TGCGCCAGCAGCCGAGAGGGCGGGGGGGCCTACGAGCAGTACTTC | CASSREGGGAYEQYF | 15 | NA | TRBJ2-7 | TRBD2 | TRBV4-1
TGTGCCAGCAGCGCGCCCCAAAAATACAATGAGCAGTTCTTC | CASSAPQKYNEQFF | 14 | NA | TRBJ2-1 | NA | TRBV9
TGTGCCAGCAGTTACCCCGTCTACGAGCAGTACTTC | CASSYPVYEQYF | 12 | NA | TRBJ2-7 | NA | TRBV6-2/TRBV6-3
TGTGCCAGCAGCTTAGACCCACAGGTTTCCTACGAGCAGTACTTC | CASSLDPQVSYEQYF | 15 | NA | TRBJ2-7 | NA | TRBV7-6
TGCAGCGTCCCGGGGAAGGGGGCCTGGAATGAGCAGTTCTTC | CSVPGKGAWNEQFF | 14 | NA | TRBJ2-1 | TRBD1 | TRBV29-1
TGTGCCAGCAGTCCCTTGACTAGCGGGGGGACATACGAGCAGTACTTC | CASSPLTSGGTYEQYF | 16 | NA | TRBJ2-7 | TRBD2 | TRBV6-5
TGTGCCACCAGCAGAGCCAGCGGGGGAGTGGAGACCCAGTACTTC | CATSRASGGVETQYF | 15 | NA | TRBJ2-5 | TRBD2 | TRBV15
TGTGCCAGCAGCCAAGGTGGAAGTCTAAAGACCCAGTACTTC | CASSQGGSLKTQYF | 14 | many | TRBJ2-5 | NA | TRBV3-1
TGTGCCAGCAGATCCTTCGGACTTAATCAGCCCCAGCATTTT | CASRSFGLNQPQHF | 14 | NA | TRBJ1-5 | NA | TRBV6-2/TRBV6-3
TGTGCCAGCAGTTTGCCTCAGAACACTGAAGCTTTCTTT | CASSLPQNTEAFF | 13 | few | TRBJ1-1 | NA | TRBV28
TGTGCCAGCAGTAGGGGACAGCGGCCTAACTATGGCTACACCTTC | CASSRGQRPNYGYTF | 15 | NA | TRBJ1-2 | TRBD1 | TRBV6-5
TGCAGTGCTAGGGACCCAGGGCGCACAGATACGCAGTATTTT | CSARDPGRTDTQYF | 14 | NA | TRBJ2-3 | NA | TRBV20-1
TGCGCCAGCAGCCAAGAGGGAGTAGCCTACGAGCAGTACTTC | CASSQEGVAYEQYF | 14 | few | TRBJ2-7 | NA | TRBV4-1
TGTGCCAGCAGCCCCCTTTCGGACAGCCGAGCCTACGAGCAGTACTTC | CASSPLSDSRAYEQYF | 16 | NA | TRBJ2-7 | NA | TRBV9
TGTGCCAGCAGCGAACCGGGACTAGCGGCATCCTACGAGCAGTACTTC | CASSEPGLAASYEQYF | 16 | NA | TRBJ2-7 | TRBD2 | TRBV12-3/TRBV12-4
TGTGCCAGCAGTTTAGACAGGGCCGGATACAATGAGCAGTTCTTC | CASSLDRAGYNEQFF | 15 | NA | TRBJ2-1 | TRBD1 | TRBV27
TGTGCCAGCAGTTCGGTGAGCGCCGGGGACACTGAAGCTTTCTTT | CASSSVSAGDTEAFF | 15 | NA | TRBJ1-1 | NA | TRBV28
TGCGCCAGCAGCCAAGTGAGGGGGCTCCATGAAAAACTGTTTTTT | CASSQVRGLHEKLFF | 15 | NA | TRBJ1-4 | TRBD1 | TRBV4-1
TGCAGTGCTAGAAGGACTAGCGGGGGTAGCTCCTACAATGAGCAGTTCTTC | CSARRTSGGSSYNEQFF | 17 | few | TRBJ2-1 | TRBD2 | TRBV20-1
TGTGCCAGCCAAGGGGGTAGCGAGCAGTACTTC | CASQGGSEQYF | 11 | NA | TRBJ2-7 | NA | TRBV27
TGCGCCAGCAGCTGGGGGTACCAAGAGACCCAGTTCTTC | CASSWGYQETQFF | 13 | NA | TRBJ2-1 | NA | TRBV5-1
TGTGCCACCAGCCCTCCGGGACAGGGGGCGCATGGCTACACCTTC | CATSPPGQGAHGYTF | 15 | NA | TRBJ1-2 | TRBD1 | TRBV15
TGTGCCAGCAGTCCGGGGCAGGGGCGCTGGAACACTGAAGCTTTCTTT | CASSPGQGRWNTEAFF | 16 | NA | TRBJ1-1 | NA | TRBV6-2/TRBV6-3
TGTGCCAGCAGCTTAGGGACAGGGGGTGTAAATGAGCAGTTCTTC | CASSLGTGGVNEQFF | 15 | once | TRBJ2-1 | TRBD1 | TRBV7-2
TGTGCCAGCAGCGTATATTTCAGGGAGACCCAGTACTTC | CASSVYFRETQYF | 13 | NA | TRBJ2-5 | NA | TRBV7-2